This entry describes one T cell receptor beta chain. This clone has a single count. No antigen is known for it. Base qualities are missing; no much larger clone stands one base away. TCRbeta CDR3 regions were amplified from genomic DNA by means of the immunoSEQ Assay, a bias-controlled multiplex PCR. As for the authors' bioinformatics: The number of nucleated cells in each sample was estimated by amplification of reference gene primers within the assay. Sequence reads were collapsed and filtered to measure the absolute abundance of every unique TCRbeta CDR3 rearrangement. For each sample, productive Simpson clonality was calculated by taking the square root of Simpson's diversity index across productive rearrangements. The source is immuneACCESS, and TCRdb retained only in-frame sequences with V and J called. Part of the clones is not carried over; for the studies checked, unresolved V genes explain less than half of this, and the remainder is unexplained. V and J calls and clone size are copied from that table; D and trimming were computed from the DNA. The sample table contains about 100,000 clones; only one count was recorded for around 86% of them. The leading ten clones occupy less than 3% of the sample.

This sample is drawn from a study of blood T cell repertoires in COVID-19 (TCRdb year 2020). At the level of the whole study: The collaborator samples originated in the United States, Italy and Spain and spanned the acute and convalescent phases of COVID-19. Where available, HLA class I and class II types were obtained from metadata supplied by the sample provider rather than from assay-based typing. The sample metadata nearly always contained a de-identified subject ID, COVID-19 status, age in years and sex. The samples were drawn from the first 160 participants of the ongoing ImmuneRACE study and from 1,254 subjects provided by 6 global collaborators. The dataset comprised deeply sampled blood TCRbeta repertoires from subjects exposed to, actively infected with, or recovered from COVID-19. The prospective study material was composed of cDNA or gDNA derived from T cells, B-cell-depleted T cells, or PBMCs. A freely available public database, intended as a resource for researchers studying the immune response to SARS-CoV-2, is where the repertoires were released. What the study reported, not specific to this receptor: How much clinical and demographic metadata was included differed by source and by participant, and the metadata was provided uncurated.

Germline trimming: 7 bases from V, 1 base from J; junction bases outside gene matches: 4. For CDR1 and CDR2, the germline V gene lists MDHEN and SYDVKM. The CDR3 covers 14 residues, taking in both the cysteine and the phenylalanine. This entry keeps only the CDR3 DNA: 42 bases, framed from base 1. In the prospective study, participants were roughly 18 to 95 years old, resided in about two dozen geographic areas of the United States, and were enrolled through a virtual design. In the prospective study, cohorts were assigned on the basis of participant-reported clinical history obtained from a screening survey and a study questionnaire. For ImmuneRACE Cohort 3, a participant was defined as recovered based on two consecutive negative NP/OP PCR tests, clearance by a healthcare professional, or resolution of symptoms. Mobile phlebotomists in the prospective study collected whole blood, serum and a nasopharyngeal or oropharyngeal swab from every participant. Additional blood draws and questionnaires over an approximately two-month period could optionally be provided by prospective study participants. Blood samples from the prospective study were shipped frozen or at room temperature prior to DNA extraction.

Sequences were obtained from PBMCs or T cells enriched from blood (not recorded which). Rearrangement joined TRBV28 to TRBJ2-1; 7 bases in the middle match TRBD1. The TCR originated in a woman aged 50 to 65 who had recovered from COVID-19. In nucleotide form, the sequence is TGTGCCAGCACCCTGGGACAGTCCTACAATGAGCAGTTCTTC. This codes for CASTLGQSYNEQFF.